These T cell receptor beta chains were read from a single sample in a study of Ad26.COV2.S vaccination and SARS-CoV-2 variants. Clones were sequenced by immunoSEQ multiplex PCR, and TCRdb holds only the in-frame ones, with some missing. Of 400,000 to 500,000 clones listed, 88% were seen once; the top ten hold approximately 4%. The source was peripheral blood, collected in a trial of Ad26.COV2.S vaccine versus placebo. The receptors stem from a person between 18 and 65 years old who received the Ad26.COV2.S COVID-19 vaccine or a placebo. The CDR3 runs from the conserved cysteine through the conserved F or W. D genes are given only for firm matches. Expanded clones are given a class, and other clones once, few, many or no size at all.

j_gene: TRBJ1-3; v_gene: TRBV9; d_gene: NA; abundance: NA; CDR3nt: TGTGCCAGCAGCGTAGCATCAGGTTCAGGAAACACCATATATTTT; CDR3aa: CASSVASGSGNTIYF
j_gene: TRBJ1-2; v_gene: TRBV6-1; d_gene: NA; abundance: NA; CDR3nt: TGTGCCAGCAGTGAAGGCGGGGCCTATGGCTACACCTTC; CDR3aa: CASSEGGAYGYTF
j_gene: TRBJ1-1; v_gene: TRBV4-1; d_gene: TRBD1; abundance: NA; CDR3nt: TGCGCCAGCAGCCATGTGGGGACAGTTGGGACTGAAGCTTTCTTT; CDR3aa: CASSHVGTVGTEAFF
j_gene: TRBJ2-1; v_gene: TRBV9; d_gene: TRBD2; abundance: NA; CDR3nt: TGTGCCAGCAGCTTTGGGACTAGCGGGGGGTATAATGAGCAGTTCTTC; CDR3aa: CASSFGTSGGYNEQFF
j_gene: TRBJ2-3; v_gene: TRBV7-8; d_gene: NA; abundance: NA; CDR3nt: TGTGCCAGCAGGGGAAGGACAGCTAGCACAGATACGCAGTATTTT; CDR3aa: CASRGRTASTDTQYF
j_gene: TRBJ1-3; v_gene: TRBV13; d_gene: NA; abundance: NA; CDR3nt: TGTGCCAGCAGTCCAGGGTCTGGAAACACCATATATTTT; CDR3aa: CASSPGSGNTIYF
j_gene: TRBJ1-1; v_gene: TRBV28; d_gene: NA; abundance: NA; CDR3nt: TGTGCCAGCAGTTTATCCCGGACTGAAGCTTTCTTT; CDR3aa: CASSLSRTEAFF
j_gene: TRBJ1-5; v_gene: TRBV6-2/TRBV6-3; d_gene: TRBD1; abundance: NA; CDR3nt: TGTGCCAGCAGTCACCTAGACAGGGCTTATAGCAATCAGCCCCAGCATTTT; CDR3aa: CASSHLDRAYSNQPQHF
j_gene: TRBJ2-5; v_gene: TRBV29-1; d_gene: TRBD2; abundance: NA; CDR3nt: TGCAGCTCCCGCACGTTTACGGGGGGTTCGGAGACCCAGTACTTC; CDR3aa: CSSRTFTGGSETQYF
j_gene: TRBJ2-5; v_gene: TRBV5-1; d_gene: TRBD1; abundance: NA; CDR3nt: TGCGCCAGCAGCTTCGGGACAGGTGGCCAAGAGACCCAGTACTTC; CDR3aa: CASSFGTGGQETQYF
j_gene: TRBJ2-7; v_gene: TRBV5-8; d_gene: NA; abundance: NA; CDR3nt: TGTGCCAGCAGCTATCGGCGGGACTTCTCCTACGAGCAGTACTTC; CDR3aa: CASSYRRDFSYEQYF
j_gene: TRBJ2-3; v_gene: TRBV21-1; d_gene: NA; abundance: NA; CDR3nt: TGTGCCAGCAGCAAAGAAACAGGACAGGGGAACACAGATACGCAGTATTTT; CDR3aa: CASSKETGQGNTDTQYF
j_gene: TRBJ2-7; v_gene: TRBV24-1; d_gene: TRBD1; abundance: NA; CDR3nt: TGTGCCACCAGTGACAGCGGGACAGGGCGGGCCGAGCAGTACTTC; CDR3aa: CATSDSGTGRAEQYF
j_gene: TRBJ2-1; v_gene: TRBV4-1; d_gene: TRBD2; abundance: NA; CDR3nt: TGCGCCAGCAGCCTTAGAGAGCGGGGGCGGATTTACAATGAGCAGTTCTTC; CDR3aa: CASSLRERGRIYNEQFF
j_gene: TRBJ2-2; v_gene: TRBV12-5; d_gene: TRBD1; abundance: NA; CDR3nt: TGTGCTAGTGGTTTGGTACTAGAGACAGGGGGCCCCGGGGAGCTGTTTTTT; CDR3aa: CASGLVLETGGPGELFF
j_gene: TRBJ1-1; v_gene: TRBV6-1; d_gene: NA; abundance: NA; CDR3nt: TGTGCCAGCAGCTACCAAAACACTGAAGCTTTCTTT; CDR3aa: CASSYQNTEAFF
j_gene: TRBJ1-2; v_gene: TRBV5-1; d_gene: TRBD1; abundance: NA; CDR3nt: TGCGCCAGCAGCTTGGGACAGGGGGCGGTTGGCTACACCTTC; CDR3aa: CASSLGQGAVGYTF
j_gene: TRBJ2-7; v_gene: TRBV7-2; d_gene: TRBD2; abundance: NA; CDR3nt: TGTGCCAGCAGCTGGACTAGCGGGGTAACCTACGAGCAGTACTTC; CDR3aa: CASSWTSGVTYEQYF
j_gene: TRBJ1-4; v_gene: TRBV7-9; d_gene: NA; abundance: once; CDR3nt: TGTGCCAGCAGCTCCCCTCCGGGGGCCACTAATGAAAAACTGTTTTTT; CDR3aa: CASSSPPGATNEKLFF
j_gene: TRBJ1-4; v_gene: TRBV15; d_gene: TRBD1; abundance: NA; CDR3nt: TGTGCCACCAGCCGAGACAGGGGGCTTAATGAAAAACTGTTTTTT; CDR3aa: CATSRDRGLNEKLFF
j_gene: TRBJ2-3; v_gene: TRBV9; d_gene: NA; abundance: NA; CDR3nt: TGTGCCAGCAGCGTAGGCCCCACGCCAGATACGCAGTATTTT; CDR3aa: CASSVGPTPDTQYF
j_gene: TRBJ2-7; v_gene: TRBV5-1; d_gene: NA; abundance: once; CDR3nt: TGCGCCAGCAGCTTGGGATTATTAACAGGGAGGGAGAAGTCCTACGAGCAGTACTTC; CDR3aa: CASSLGLLTGREKSYEQYF
j_gene: TRBJ1-5; v_gene: TRBV6-2/TRBV6-3; d_gene: NA; abundance: NA; CDR3nt: TGTGCCAGCAGCCCCCGGGGCGTCGCCAATCAGCCCCAGCATTTT; CDR3aa: CASSPRGVANQPQHF
j_gene: TRBJ2-4; v_gene: TRBV6-2/TRBV6-3; d_gene: NA; abundance: NA; CDR3nt: TGTGCCAGCAGTTACTCCCCCAACCAGGGCATTCAGTACTTC; CDR3aa: CASSYSPNQGIQYF
j_gene: TRBJ2-6; v_gene: TRBV29-1; d_gene: NA; abundance: many; CDR3nt: TGCACCATAGAGCGTGTTTCGGGGGCCAACGTCCTGACTTTC; CDR3aa: CTIERVSGANVLTF
j_gene: TRBJ2-1; v_gene: TRBV5-5; d_gene: NA; abundance: NA; CDR3nt: TGTGCCAGCAGCCATGGAGATTACAATGAGCAGTTCTTC; CDR3aa: CASSHGDYNEQFF
j_gene: TRBJ2-7; v_gene: TRBV28; d_gene: NA; abundance: once; CDR3nt: TGTGCCAGCAGTTCCCCGACTCACCCTCGGCAGGGGTCCTACGAGCAGTACTTC; CDR3aa: CASSSPTHPRQGSYEQYF
j_gene: TRBJ2-1; v_gene: TRBV7-8; d_gene: TRBD2; abundance: NA; CDR3nt: TGTGCCAGCAGCTCCCCGGAGGGCGGGGGGGCCCACAATGAGCAGTTCTTC; CDR3aa: CASSSPEGGGAHNEQFF
j_gene: TRBJ2-5; v_gene: TRBV6-5; d_gene: NA; abundance: NA; CDR3nt: TGTGCCAGCAGTTACTCGAACAACGGGGAAGACCAGTACTTC; CDR3aa: CASSYSNNGEDQYF
j_gene: TRBJ1-5; v_gene: TRBV6-1; d_gene: TRBD1; abundance: NA; CDR3nt: TGTGCCAGCAGTGAAGTTTGGGGGACAGGGGCCCAGCATTTT; CDR3aa: CASSEVWGTGAQHF
j_gene: TRBJ1-2; v_gene: TRBV29-1; d_gene: NA; abundance: NA; CDR3nt: TGCAGCGTTGCGCCCCAACAGGGAGCTGGCTACACCTTC; CDR3aa: CSVAPQQGAGYTF
j_gene: TRBJ1-5; v_gene: TRBV7-9; d_gene: NA; abundance: few; CDR3nt: TGTGCCAGCAGCCGCGGCGGGGACCCGACCTATAGCAATCAGCCCCAGCATTTT; CDR3aa: CASSRGGDPTYSNQPQHF
j_gene: TRBJ2-3; v_gene: TRBV7-8; d_gene: NA; abundance: NA; CDR3nt: TGTGCCAGCAGCTTAAAGACTAGGGGGAGGATAGATACGCAGTATTTT; CDR3aa: CASSLKTRGRIDTQYF
j_gene: TRBJ2-7; v_gene: TRBV19; d_gene: TRBD2; abundance: NA; CDR3nt: TGTGCCAGTAGTATAGGCGGGGGCTCCTACGAGCAGTACTTC; CDR3aa: CASSIGGGSYEQYF
j_gene: TRBJ1-1; v_gene: TRBV5-5; d_gene: NA; abundance: NA; CDR3nt: TGTGCCAGCAGCTACACTCCGGACACTGAAGCTTTCTTT; CDR3aa: CASSYTPDTEAFF
j_gene: TRBJ2-2; v_gene: TRBV19; d_gene: NA; abundance: NA; CDR3nt: TGTGCCAGTAGGCCGGTCGCAGGGTCGAACACCGGGGAGCTGTTTTTT; CDR3aa: CASRPVAGSNTGELFF
j_gene: TRBJ2-7; v_gene: TRBV15; d_gene: NA; abundance: NA; CDR3nt: TGTGCCACCAGCAGAGATCAGGGCATCGACTACGAGCAGTACTTC; CDR3aa: CATSRDQGIDYEQYF
j_gene: TRBJ2-7; v_gene: TRBV27; d_gene: TRBD2; abundance: NA; CDR3nt: TGTGCCAGCAGTCCCCTCTCGCGGGGGGGCTCCTACGAGCAGTACTTC; CDR3aa: CASSPLSRGGSYEQYF
j_gene: TRBJ2-1; v_gene: TRBV30; d_gene: TRBD1; abundance: NA; CDR3nt: TGTGCCTGGGGGGGGACAGGCGACTACAATGAGCAGTTCTTC; CDR3aa: CAWGGTGDYNEQFF
j_gene: TRBJ1-4; v_gene: TRBV7-2; d_gene: TRBD1; abundance: NA; CDR3nt: TGTGCCAGCAGCGTAGCGGACAGGGTGGTCAATGAAAAACTGTTTTTT; CDR3aa: CASSVADRVVNEKLFF
j_gene: TRBJ2-7; v_gene: TRBV5-1; d_gene: NA; abundance: once; CDR3nt: TGCGCCAGCAGCGCCCGGGCCGGGTACTACGAGCAGTACTTC; CDR3aa: CASSARAGYYEQYF
j_gene: TRBJ1-3; v_gene: TRBV3-1/TRBV3-2; d_gene: NA; abundance: NA; CDR3nt: TGTGCCAGCAGCCAAGCTGGCGCAGGGGTAGGAAACACCATATATTTT; CDR3aa: CASSQAGAGVGNTIYF
j_gene: TRBJ2-1; v_gene: TRBV19; d_gene: NA; abundance: once; CDR3nt: TGTGCCAGTAGTTTCCGGGACGGTATGTATGAGCAGTTCTTC; CDR3aa: CASSFRDGMYEQFF
j_gene: TRBJ2-7; v_gene: TRBV7-9; d_gene: NA; abundance: NA; CDR3nt: TGTGCCAGCAGTTCAGTCCGCCAGACCTACGAGCAGTACTTC; CDR3aa: CASSSVRQTYEQYF
j_gene: TRBJ2-1; v_gene: TRBV7-9; d_gene: NA; abundance: once; CDR3nt: TGTGCCAGCAGCTTCGCCGGGACGCCCGACTACAATGAGCAGTTCTTC; CDR3aa: CASSFAGTPDYNEQFF
j_gene: TRBJ2-3; v_gene: TRBV19; d_gene: TRBD1; abundance: NA; CDR3nt: TGTGCCATCCGACAGGGTGGTACAGATACGCAGTATTTT; CDR3aa: CAIRQGGTDTQYF